The 20 T cell receptor beta chains below were found in one sample sequenced in a study of shared clonotypes between healthy human individuals. Here immunoSEQ multiplex PCR was the method, and the copy in TCRdb shows in-frame clones only, minus some. The sample has millions of clones, approximately 94% seen once. Sequenced sample: naive CD4+ T cells sorted from blood. Noted subset: CD45RA+ positively selected. The receptors derive from a man between 18 and 29 years old in good health.

The chain joins TRBV30 to TRBJ1-2; the D gene is possibly TRBD1 (5 bases). Germline values: CDR1 GTSNPN, CDR2 SVGIG (reference sequence). CDR3 length: 13 amino acids. V lost 5 bases, J lost 4 bases, and 14 bases lay in between. The CDR3: CAWGPQGPYGYTF. Written as DNA, the CDR3 is TGTGCCTGGGGCCCCCAGGGACCCTATGGCTACACCTTC.

The rearrangement joins TRBV30 to TRBJ1-5, with D possibly TRBD1 on 5 matching bases. Trimming shortened V by 0 bases and J by 5 bases, and 11 bases separated the two germline ends. The CDR3 loop spans 14 amino acids. Germline-derived CDR1 and CDR2 are GTSNPN and SVGIG (reference sequence). The DNA of the CDR3 is TGTGCCTGGAGTGTACTAACGGGGGATCAGCCCCAGCATTTT. Its protein is CAWSVLTGDQPQHF.

The chain has TRBV6-1 and TRBJ1-3, with D possibly matching TRBD1 (5 bases). The CDR3 covers 14 residues. V lost 5 bases and J lost 8, with 16 bases in between. Germline assignment: CDR1 MNHNS and CDR2 SASEGT. This CDR3 is CASSLIRASDTIYF. CDR3 nucleotides: TGTGCCAGCAGTCTAATCAGGGCATCGGACACCATATATTTT.

This clone was seen just once. V gene TRBV5-6 combines with J gene TRBJ1-6, with a weak D call TRBD1 (5 bases). Germline CDR1 is SGHDT and CDR2 is YYEEEE. Trimming shortened V by 1 base and J by 10 bases, and 15 bases separated the two germline ends. The CDR3 is 15 amino acids. CDR3 nucleotide sequence: TGTGCCAGCAGCTTGAAGAGCGTACGGGGCTCACCCCTCCACTTT. Residues: CASSLKSVRGSPLHF. Complete variable domain (other parts from reference TRBV5-6 and TRBJ1-6): DAGVTQSPTHLIKTRGQQVTLRCSPKSGHDTVSWYQQALGQGPQFIFQYYEEEERQRGNFPDRFSGHQFPNYSSELNVNALLLGDSALYLCASSLKSVRGSPLHFGNGTRLTVT.

The V gene is TRBV25-1, the J gene TRBJ1-1; D is undetermined. Germline V gene lookup returns CDR1 MGHDK and CDR2 SYGVNS. The CDR3 has 13 residues. Trimming stripped 6 bases from V and 0 bases from J, with 8 bases between. CDR3: CASRVGLNTEAFF. CDR3 nucleotides: TGTGCCAGCAGAGTCGGCTTGAACACTGAAGCTTTCTTT.

The chain employs TRBV5-1 and TRBJ1-3; no clear D gene. The CDR3 sequence is 15 residues long. The V gene's germline CDR1 is SGHRS and CDR2 YFSETQ. The V and J ends lost 3 bases and 0 bases respectively, with 10 bases between them. CDR3 sequence: CASSSQTDSGNTIYF. Here the CDR3 DNA reads TGCGCCAGCAGCTCCCAGACTGACTCTGGAAACACCATATATTTT.

The V call is TRBV6-1, the J call TRBJ1-4; 7 bases map to TRBD1. The J segment lost 7 bases and the V segment lost 3 bases, leaving 11 bases of the junction unmatched. This CDR3 has 16 amino acids. Germline V gives CDR1 MNHNS, CDR2 SASEGT. The CDR3 region is CASSDPSRQGGEKLFF. CDR3 bases: TGTGCCAGCAGTGATCCGTCTAGACAGGGAGGTGAAAAACTGTTTTTT.

This chain connects TRBV18 to TRBJ2-5; TRBD2 might be the D (5 bases). CDR1 is KGHSH, CDR2 LQKENI, per germline. The ends were cut back, 2 bases at V and 4 bases at J, with 11 bases in the middle. This CDR3 spans 14 amino acids. The DNA for the CDR3 is TGTGCCAGCTCACCAGTTGAGGGAGCAGAGACCCAGTACTTC. This gives the protein CASSPVEGAETQYF.

The genes are TRBV7-9 and TRBJ2-7; 10 bases agree with TRBD1. Germline loops: CDR1 SEHNR, CDR2 FQNEAQ (reference sequence). The trim removed 2 bases at V and 5 bases at J, leaving 6 bases unmatched. The CDR3 has 15 amino acids. The CDR3 is CASSLSGTGAHEQYF. CDR3 sequence (DNA): TGTGCCAGCAGCTTATCCGGGACAGGGGCCCACGAGCAGTACTTC.

The chain is built from TRBV19 and TRBJ2-1; D remains unclear. The CDR3 length is 14 residues. The germline V gene encodes CDR1 LNHDA and CDR2 SQIVND (reference sequence). Trimming cost V 6 bases and J 11 bases, with 20 bases left between them. DNA for the CDR3: TGTGCCAGTAGAGATTACGACCCTTTAGGAAAGCAGTTCTTC. Protein: CASRDYDPLGKQFF.

Only one count was recorded for this clone. This rearrangement joins TRBV6-1 to TRBJ2-3; TRBD1 aligns across 9 bases. J gave up 4 bases and V 4 bases, and 6 bases lay outside the gene matches. Germline V gene sequence: CDR1 MNHNS, CDR2 SASEGT. CDR3 length: 15 residues. The CDR3 spells CASSVRDRVADTQYF. The CDR3, as DNA: TGTGCCAGCAGTGTTCGGGACAGGGTCGCAGATACGCAGTATTTT.

Remarks on this clone: Different DNA sequences within this sample yield the same CDR3. The chain couples TRBV7-2 to TRBJ2-1; 13 nucleotides match TRBD2. Trimming at V came to 5 bases and at J to 7 bases, leaving 5 bases not matched to a gene. This CDR3 comprises 15 residues. Germline CDR1 is SGHTA and CDR2 is FQGNSA. In DNA, the CDR3 is TGTGCCAGCAGCCCCGGGACTAGCGGGGTAAATGAGCAGTTCTTC. This codes for CASSPGTSGVNEQFF.

This rearrangement joins TRBV2 to TRBJ2-1, with TRBD2 matching 7 bases. Germline trimming cut 2 bases from V and 5 bases from J; bases unmatched to any gene: 3. The germline gives CDR1 SNHLY, CDR2 FYNNEI. The CDR3 is 14 residues long. CDR3: CASSEFLADNEQFF. The CDR3 nucleotides read TGTGCCAGCAGTGAATTCCTAGCGGACAATGAGCAGTTCTTC.

The chain recombines TRBV6-7 with TRBJ1-6; D gene ambiguous. TRBV6-7 is noted as an ORF with a role that remains uncertain. The V gene lost 6 bases and the J gene lost 4 bases, with 10 bases spanning the gap. CDR3 size: 14 residues. The CDR3 sequence: CASSLQRYNSPLHF. CDR3 nucleotides: TGTGCCAGCAGCCTACAGAGGTATAATTCACCCCTCCACTTT.

V and J are TRBV6-5 and TRBJ1-1; D is undetermined. The CDR3 has 12 amino acids. V was shortened by 10 bases and J by 0 bases, with 9 bases between the two germline ends. CDR1 and CDR2 from the germline V gene are MNHEY and SVGAGI. The CDR3 DNA is TGTGCCATCGGACGTATGAACACTGAAGCTTTCTTT. Amino acid sequence: CAIGRMNTEAFF.

This clone has more than one count but fewer than ten. The gene calls are TRBV30 and TRBJ1-5; D might be TRBD1 (6 bases). Between the trimmed V and J ends, which lost 2 bases and 6 bases, there was a span of 17 bases. The germline gives CDR1 GTSNPN, CDR2 SVGIG (reference sequence). The CDR3 is made up of 15 amino acids. This CDR3 is CAWSSTEQGGQPQHF. The CDR3 DNA sequence: TGTGCCTGGAGTTCGACCGAACAGGGAGGTCAGCCCCAGCATTTT.

The chain joins TRBV2 to TRBJ2-2; D gene unclear. CDR1 and CDR2 (germline): SNHLY, FYNNEI. The CDR3 contains 13 residues. The germline V and J ends were trimmed by 7 bases and 4 bases, with 10 bases remaining between them. CDR3 nucleotides: TGTGCCAGCACCCCGGACGGCACCGGGGAGCTGTTTTTT. Translating it yields CASTPDGTGELFF.

The V and J genes are TRBV7-8 and TRBJ2-1; D could derive from TRBD1 or TRBD2 (6 bases each). V gave up 5 bases and J gave up 3 bases, with 11 bases separating them. The germline CDR1 and CDR2 sequences are SGHVS and FQNEAQ. The CDR3 is 14 residues long. The CDR3: CASSLGGLYNEQFF. In DNA form, the CDR3 reads TGTGCCAGCAGCCTAGGGGGGCTCTACAATGAGCAGTTCTTC.

The rearrangement joins TRBV2 to TRBJ2-7; the match to TRBD2 covers 9 bases. J lost 3 bases, V lost 8 bases, and 8 bases had no gene match. Per the germline V gene, CDR1 is SNHLY and CDR2 is FYNNEI. The CDR3 contains 14 residues. For the CDR3, the DNA is TGTGCCAGCCAAGAAGGGACTAGCCTCTACGAGCAGTACTTC. It is translated as CASQEGTSLYEQYF. The variable domain in full, completed from reference TRBV2 and TRBJ2-7, reads EPEVTQTPSHQVTQMGQEVILRCVPISNHLYFYWYRQILGQKVEFLVSFYNNEISEKSEIFDDQFSVERPDGSNFTLKIRSTKLEDSAMYFCASQEGTSLYEQYFGPGTRLTVT.

The chain carries TRBV6-1 and TRBJ1-2, with 10 positions matching TRBD1. The CDR3 runs 13 residues. Germline V CDR1 and CDR2: MNHNS, SASEGT. Unmatched junction bases numbered 4, after V lost 7 bases and J lost 5 bases. The CDR3 region has the DNA TGTGCCAGCACTTGGGACAGGGGATATGGCTACACCTTC. Translating it yields CASTWDRGYGYTF.